The table lists the clone carrying this TCR beta chain with a few counts. Its matching antigen is unknown. During construction of the library, unique molecular identifiers were attached to individual cDNA molecules for quantitative, reproducible TCR counting. TCRdb fed the RACE reads into MiXCR, producing one record per CDR3 protein. Of about 250,000 distinct CDR3 sequences listed, just under 8% are singletons. The data are from a study of human T cells and chemical hapten exposure. Findings of the study overall: Expanded TCRs were compared with controls, and the expanded TCRs formed significantly more large CDR3 similarity clusters. With DPC sensitization, TCRs exceeding 1 in 1000 frequency showed no change.

This CDR3 comprises 15 residues. J gave up 2 bases and V 3 bases, and 6 bases lay outside the gene matches. Per the germline V gene, CDR1 is LGHDT and CDR2 is YNNKEL (reference sequence). Documented time point: pre-sensitization, week 0. Indicated treatment: therapeutic diphenylcyclopropenone sensitization with weekly scalp DPC. The TCR comes from a young man with alopecia areata. Some clones in this sample may be carry-over from other donors' samples. The sequenced sample was whole blood, obtained in connection with sensitization to the hapten diphenylcyclopropenone (DPC). J is TRBJ2-5 and V is TRBV3-1; TRBD1 aligns across 7 bases. DNA for the CDR3: TGTGCCAGCAGCCAGGGACAGAGTCTGCAAGAGACCCAGTACTTC. This gives the protein CASSQGQSLQETQYF.